These T cell receptor beta chains were read from a single sample in a study of T cells of healthy individuals. TCRdb passed the 5' RACE reads through MiXCR, listing each CDR3 protein once. The sample carries around 90,000 distinct CDR3 sequences, more than 4.5% recorded once. These receptors came from a female donor in good health. Both conserved end residues are part of each CDR3. D genes are given only for firm matches. Part of the rows lack a size; the others show once, few, many or a class for expanded clones.

TRBJ1-5 | . | many | TRBV12-3/TRBV12-4 | TGTGCCAGCGCGCCGGACCTTGGACAGTCAAATCAGCCCCAGCATTTT | CASAPDLGQSNQPQHF
TRBJ2-3 | TRBD2 | few | TRBV19 | TGTGCCAGTAGTGCAGGACTAGCGGGAATTTTGAATGGCACAGATACGCAGTATTTT | CASSAGLAGILNGTDTQYF
TRBJ2-2 | TRBD1 | many | TRBV6-2/TRBV6-3 | TGTGCCAGCAGTTGGGACAGGTACACCGGGGAGCTGTTTTTT | CASSWDRYTGELFF
TRBJ1-1 | . | many | TRBV6-5 | TGTGCCAGCACTCTCAGTGGGGGCCACACTGAAGCTTTCTTT | CASTLSGGHTEAFF
TRBJ2-7 | . | many | TRBV11-1 | TGTGCCAGCAGCTGGACCGACAGGGTAATGAGCGGGGCCGTCTACGAGCAGTACTTC | CASSWTDRVMSGAVYEQYF
TRBJ1-5 | . | many | TRBV6-2/TRBV6-3 | TGTGCCAGCAGTTTGACGAGCGCCCCTCAGCCCCAGCATTTT | CASSLTSAPQPQHF
TRBJ2-5 | . | many | TRBV18 | TGTGCCAGCTCACCACAGCTAGCGAAGTACCAAGAGACCCAGTACTTC | CASSPQLAKYQETQYF
TRBJ2-3 | . | many | TRBV4-2 | TGTGCCAGCAGCCAAGATAAGGGTACAGATACGCAGTATTTT | CASSQDKGTDTQYF
TRBJ1-5 | . | many | TRBV28 | TGTGCCAGCAGTTATAACAGGGATACGGGCAATCAGCCCCAGCATTTT | CASSYNRDTGNQPQHF
TRBJ1-2 | . | . | TRBV19 | TGTGCCGGTAGGGGGGCGTGGGATGGCTACACCTTC | CAGRGAWDGYTF
TRBJ2-1 | . | few | TRBV7-9 | TGTGCCAGGGAACCCTGGACGTCCAATGAGCAGTTCTTC | CAREPWTSNEQFF
TRBJ1-3 | TRBD1 | . | TRBV27 | TGTGCCAGCAGCCCAAGCCTCCCCCACAGGGGGCCCGGAAACACCATATATTTT | CASSPSLPHRGPGNTIYF
TRBJ1-1 | . | few | TRBV4-1 | TGCGCCAGCAGCCAGGGGCAGCTGAACACTGAAGCTTTCTTT | CASSQGQLNTEAFF
TRBJ1-5 | TRBD1 | few | TRBV3-1 | TGTGCCAGCAGCCTGACAGGGGGGGAACAGCCCCAGCATTTT | CASSLTGGEQPQHF
TRBJ1-3 | . | many | TRBV3-1 | TGTGCCAGCAGCCTAAGCCGGCGCCCTGGAAACACCATATATTTT | CASSLSRRPGNTIYF
TRBJ2-7 | . | few | TRBV6-6 | TGTGCCAGCAGTCGCCTTGGGGACGAGCAGTACTTC | CASSRLGDEQYF
TRBJ2-7 | TRBD1 | few | TRBV7-2 | TGTGCCAGCAGCCCGGACAGGGAATCGTCCGAGCAGTACTTC | CASSPDRESSEQYF
TRBJ1-1 | TRBD1 | . | TRBV6-5 | TGTGCCAGCAGTTCCTTACAGGGGCTGGTCACTGAAGCTTTCTTT | CASSSLQGLVTEAFF
TRBJ2-7 | . | . | TRBV14 | TGTGCCAGCAGCCGGGTTGCAGGGAGCTCCTACGAGCAGTACTTC | CASSRVAGSSYEQYF
TRBJ1-4 | . | many | TRBV4-1 | TGCGCCAGCAGCTTAACCTGGGGAAAGAGTAATGAAAAACTGTTTTTT | CASSLTWGKSNEKLFF
TRBJ1-1 | TRBD1 | many | TRBV29-1 | TGCAGCGCTACCCGGGACAGAGTTGAAGCTTTCTTT | CSATRDRVEAFF
TRBJ2-7 | TRBD1 | many | TRBV4-1 | TGCGCCAGCAGCCAGGACAGGGTCTACGAGCAGTACTTC | CASSQDRVYEQYF
TRBJ2-3 | TRBD2 | many | TRBV4-3 | TGCGCCAGCAGCCAAGTTTTGGTAGCGGGGTCAGATACGCAGTATTTT | CASSQVLVAGSDTQYF
TRBJ1-2 | . | . | TRBV9 | TGTGCCAGCAGCGAGGGAACAGGGACTAATGCGGGGGGCTATGGCTACACCTTC | CASSEGTGTNAGGYGYTF
TRBJ2-1 | . | few | TRBV4-1 | TGCGCCAGCAGCTCCCTACCCCGAGGATCCTACAATGAGCAGTTCTTC | CASSSLPRGSYNEQFF
TRBJ1-1 | TRBD1 | many | TRBV5-4 | TGTGCCAGCAGCCCAGGACAGGGGGCTGTAGGTTCAGGAGCTTTCTTT | CASSPGQGAVGSGAFF
TRBJ1-1 | . | few | TRBV4-1 | TGCGCCAGCAGCCAAGTGGGCAGGGGTGACACTGAAGCTTTCTTT | CASSQVGRGDTEAFF
TRBJ2-2 | . | few | TRBV2 | TGTGCCAGCAGTCGAGGGAGCGCGAACACCGGGGAGCTGTTTTTT | CASSRGSANTGELFF
TRBJ2-3 | . | many | TRBV20-1 | TGCAGTGCTAGAGTGTCCTCCAAAAGCACAGATACGCAGTATTTT | CSARVSSKSTDTQYF
TRBJ2-2 | TRBD1 | many | TRBV6-4 | TGTGCCAGCAGTGCCAGCACAGGGGTCACCGGGGAGCTGTTTTTT | CASSASTGVTGELFF
TRBJ2-5 | . | many | TRBV10-3 | TGTGCCATCAGTGATGGAATGGAGCTCGAGACCCAGTACTTC | CAISDGMELETQYF
TRBJ2-2 | TRBD2 | many | TRBV4-1 | TGCGCCAGCAGCCAAGATCCCGGGGCGGGAGGGCCTGGCGGGGAGCTGTTTTTT | CASSQDPGAGGPGGELFF
TRBJ2-7 | TRBD1 | . | TRBV27 | TGTGCCAGCAGTTTAGGGACAGGGGGCCCTTACGAGCAGTACTTC | CASSLGTGGPYEQYF
TRBJ2-5 | . | . | TRBV28 | TGTGCCAGCAGTTTTAATGGGGGAACCCAAGAGACCCAGTACTTC | CASSFNGGTQETQYF
TRBJ2-3 | . | many | TRBV7-3 | TGTGCCAGCAGCCCCCGTAAGGGGCTGGATACGCAGTATTTT | CASSPRKGLDTQYF
TRBJ1-2 | . | many | TRBV30 | TGTGCCTGGAGTGGGCAGCGGGGCTACACCTTC | CAWSGQRGYTF
TRBJ1-6 | . | few | TRBV6-1 | TGTGCCAGCAGTGAACGTGATCGGGGCTCGGGTAGTAGGTCACCCCTCCACTTT | CASSERDRGSGSRSPLHF
TRBJ1-2 | . | . | TRBV20-1 | TGCAGTGCCACCAGGGAGAGTCAGGGTTATGGCTACACCTTC | CSATRESQGYGYTF
TRBJ2-7 | . | many | TRBV12-3/TRBV12-4 | TGTGCCAGCAGCTCTTTCACAGGAGACTCCTACGAGCAGTACTTC | CASSSFTGDSYEQYF
TRBJ2-7 | TRBD2 | many | TRBV6-5 | TGTGCCAGCAGTTACTCGTCTAGCGGATACTACGAGCAGTACTTC | CASSYSSSGYYEQYF
TRBJ1-2 | . | few | TRBV20-1 | TGCAGTGCTTCGGAGGGCTCTAACTATGGCTACACCTTC | CSASEGSNYGYTF
TRBJ1-1 | . | many | TRBV13 | TGTGCCAGCAGCCTCCATCAGGGGACTGAAGCTTTCTTT | CASSLHQGTEAFF